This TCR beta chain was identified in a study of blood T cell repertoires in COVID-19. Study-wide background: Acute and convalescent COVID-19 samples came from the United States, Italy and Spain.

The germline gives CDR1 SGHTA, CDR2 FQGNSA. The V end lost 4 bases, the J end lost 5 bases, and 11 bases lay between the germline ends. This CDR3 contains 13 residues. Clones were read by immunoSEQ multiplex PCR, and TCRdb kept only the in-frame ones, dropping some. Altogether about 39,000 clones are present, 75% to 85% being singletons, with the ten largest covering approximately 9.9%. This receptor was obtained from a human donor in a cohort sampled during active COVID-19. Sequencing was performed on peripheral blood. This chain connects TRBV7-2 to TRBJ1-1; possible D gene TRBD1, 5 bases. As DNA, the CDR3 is TGTGCCAGCAGCTCTCGGAGGGGAACTGAAGCTTTCTTT. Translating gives CASSSRRGTEAFF.